Given below is one T cell receptor (beta chain) in context. The data belong to a study of regulatory T cells in long-lasting Graves disease. Time point denoted: newly diagnosed GD, antithyroid drugs for less than 3 months. With RNA extracted from PBMCs as input, the TCR library was made. From germline, CDR1 is LGHNA and CDR2 YNFKEQ. After removal of 4 bases from V and 4 bases from J, the junction contained 12 bases not matched to a gene. CDR3 length: 17 residues. For TCR beta, libraries came from iRepertoire HTBI primers and Arm-PCR of CDR3 regions. Original processing notes: In the combined samples, 62 TRBV and 14 to 15 TRBJ segments were identified. One entry per CDR3 protein, called by TCRdb with MiXCR from the multiplex PCR reads. The V and J calls and clone size come from TCRdb's table, not from the authors' own analysis. In the table there are roughly 500,000 distinct CDR3 sequences, approximately 13% of which are singletons.

These data were also filed under a second study, of T cells in Graves' hyperthyroidism and ophthalmopathy.

The sample in question was peripheral blood mononuclear cells (PBMCs), obtained at new diagnosis, from a patient treated with antithyroid drugs. The clonotype originates from a man aged 30 to 45 with Graves disease. The chain joins TRBV4-2 to TRBJ2-3; TRBD1 matches 9 bases. CDR3 sequence: CASSRGLGQGFPDTQYF. The CDR3 DNA follows: TGTGCCAGCAGCCGAGGCCTTGGACAGGGGTTTCCAGATACGCAGTATTTT.